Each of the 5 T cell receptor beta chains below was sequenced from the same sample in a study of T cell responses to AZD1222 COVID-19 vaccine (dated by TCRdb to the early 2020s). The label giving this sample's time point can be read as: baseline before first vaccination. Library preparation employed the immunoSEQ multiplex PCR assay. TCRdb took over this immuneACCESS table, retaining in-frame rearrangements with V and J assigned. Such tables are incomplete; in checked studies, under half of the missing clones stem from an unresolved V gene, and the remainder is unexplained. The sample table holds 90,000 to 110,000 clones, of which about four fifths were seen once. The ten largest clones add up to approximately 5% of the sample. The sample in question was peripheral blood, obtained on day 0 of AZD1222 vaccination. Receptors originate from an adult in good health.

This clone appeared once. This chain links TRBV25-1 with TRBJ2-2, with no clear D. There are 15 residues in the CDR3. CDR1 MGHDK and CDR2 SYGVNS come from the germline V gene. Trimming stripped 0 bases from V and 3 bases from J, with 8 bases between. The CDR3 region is CASSEYRTDTGELFF. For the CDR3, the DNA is TGTGCCAGCAGTGAATACAGGACGGACACCGGGGAGCTGTTTTTT.

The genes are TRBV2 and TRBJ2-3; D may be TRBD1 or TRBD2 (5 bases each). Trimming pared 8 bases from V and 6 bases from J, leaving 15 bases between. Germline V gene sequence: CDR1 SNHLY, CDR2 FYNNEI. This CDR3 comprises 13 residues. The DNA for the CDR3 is TGTGCCAGCGGGGGACGGCAAGGGGATACGCAGTATTTT. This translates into CASGGRQGDTQYF.

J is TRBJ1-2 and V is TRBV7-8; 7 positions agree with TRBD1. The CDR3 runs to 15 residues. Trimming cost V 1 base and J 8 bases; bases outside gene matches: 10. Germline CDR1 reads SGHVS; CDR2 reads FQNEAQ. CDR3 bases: TGTGCCAGCAGCTTAGTCCCACGACAGGGAGGGGGCTACACCTTC. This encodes CASSLVPRQGGGYTF. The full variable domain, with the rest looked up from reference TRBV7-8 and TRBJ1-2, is GAGVSQSPRYKVAKRGQDVALRCDPISGHVSLFWYQQALGQGPEFLTYFQNEAQLDKSGLPSDRFFAERPEGSVSTLKIQRTQQEDSAVYLCASSLVPRQGGGYTFGSGTRLTVV.

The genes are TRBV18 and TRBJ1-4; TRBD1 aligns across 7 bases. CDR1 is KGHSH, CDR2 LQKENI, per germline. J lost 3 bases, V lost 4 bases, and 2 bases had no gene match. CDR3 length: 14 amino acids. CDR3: CASSLQGANEKLFF. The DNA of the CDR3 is TGTGCCAGCTCACTTCAGGGGGCTAATGAAAAACTGTTTTTT.

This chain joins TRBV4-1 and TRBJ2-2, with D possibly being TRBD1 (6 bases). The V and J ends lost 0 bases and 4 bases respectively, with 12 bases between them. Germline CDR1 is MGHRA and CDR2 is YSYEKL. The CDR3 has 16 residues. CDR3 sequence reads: CASSQDTGSSTGELFF. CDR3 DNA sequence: TGCGCCAGCAGCCAAGATACAGGGTCGTCCACCGGGGAGCTGTTTTTT.